One and the same sample provided the 12 T cell receptor beta chains below, sequenced in a study of control samples from healthy donors and cancer patients. Produced via immunoSEQ multiplex PCR; TCRdb's table is partial and in-frame only. Among roughly 170,000 clones listed, just over 85% were seen once. Sequenced input: blood. The receptors were sampled from a woman under 40 in good health.

This clone was found a few times. The chain has TRBV10-1 and TRBJ2-2; the D is unclear. V shed 4 bases and J shed 1 base, with 7 bases lying between them. From germline, CDR1 is WNHNN and CDR2 SYGVQD (reference sequence). The CDR3 covers 14 residues. This CDR3 is CASSAGQNTGELFF. For the CDR3, the DNA is TGCGCCAGCAGTGCCGGGCAGAACACCGGGGAGCTGTTTTTT.

This chain connects TRBV15 to TRBJ2-1; D not certain. With 6 bases removed from V and 7 bases from J, the gap between germline ends came to 16 bases. The V gene's germline CDR1 is LNHNV and CDR2 YYDKDF (reference sequence). The CDR3 sequence is 14 residues long. Written as DNA, the CDR3 is TGTGCCACCAGTGTGGGCGGAAAGTGGAATGAGCAGTTCTTC. Amino acid sequence: CATSVGGKWNEQFF.

The V call is TRBV13, the J call TRBJ2-5, with 14 positions matching TRBD2. J lost 2 bases, V lost 5 bases, and 7 bases had no gene match. The CDR3 runs 17 residues. Looked up from germline, CDR1 is PRHDT and CDR2 is FYEKMQ (reference sequence). Here the CDR3 reads CASSRTSGRKVQETQYF. The CDR3 DNA follows: TGTGCCAGCAGCCGGACTAGCGGGAGGAAGGTTCAAGAGACCCAGTACTTC.

The rearrangement joins TRBV21-1 to TRBJ1-1. TRBV21-1 is a known pseudogene. The CDR3 extends over 14 amino acids. For the CDR3, the DNA is TGTGCCAGCAGCAATCAAGGTCTGGGGACTGAAGCTTTCTTT. This sequence encodes CASSNQGLGTEAFF.

The CDR3 DNA follows: TGTGCCAGCAGCACAGGGTGGCCCACAGATACGCAGTATTTT. Its protein is CASSTGWPTDTQYF. The chain carries TRBV27 and TRBJ2-3, with D maybe TRBD1 (6 bases). Trimming stripped 6 bases from V and 2 bases from J, with 12 bases between. CDR3 length equals 14 residues. CDR1 is MNHEY and CDR2 is SMNVEV in the germline V gene (reference sequence).

This sequence joins TRBV19 and TRBJ2-2, with D possibly matching TRBD1 (5 bases). The germline V and J ends were trimmed by 3 bases and 7 bases, with 9 bases remaining between them. The CDR3 contains 13 residues. CDR1 and CDR2 from the germline V gene are LNHDA and SQIVND (reference sequence). This chain's CDR3 is CASSISGIGELFF. The CDR3 DNA reads TGTGCCAGTAGTATCTCAGGGATCGGGGAGCTGTTTTTT.

The V gene is TRBV27, the J gene TRBJ2-3; 9 positions match TRBD2. The germline CDR1 and CDR2 sequences are MNHEY and SMNVEV (reference sequence). J was trimmed by 3 bases and V by 4 bases; bases with no gene match: 5. This CDR3 spans 15 amino acids. The CDR3 is CASSSSSGRTDTQYF. DNA for the CDR3: TGTGCCAGCAGTTCCTCGAGCGGGAGGACAGATACGCAGTATTTT.

The chain has TRBV11-2 and TRBJ1-4; tentatively, D is TRBD1 (5 bases). The CDR3 has 13 residues. Germline V gene data show CDR1 as SGHAT and CDR2 as FQNNGV. V was cut by 1 base and J by 7 bases, with 7 bases left in between. The CDR3 coding sequence is TGTGCCAGCAGCTTAGGCAGGGCTGAAAAACTGTTTTTT. It codes for CASSLGRAEKLFF.

The rearrangement uses TRBV14 and TRBJ2-3; perhaps TRBD1 as D (7 bases). Trimming took off 1 base at V and 5 bases at J, with 16 bases between the two ends. The CDR3 consists of 16 residues. Per germline, CDR1 SGHDN and CDR2 FVKESK. The CDR3 spells CASSQVRGASGDTQYF. CDR3 DNA sequence: TGTGCCAGCAGCCAAGTCAGGGGGGCCTCCGGAGATACGCAGTATTTT.

The chain uses TRBV24-1 and TRBJ2-3; 9 bases are shared with TRBD2. This CDR3 has 16 amino acids. Losses at the gene ends were 4 bases for V and 3 bases for J; bases not matched to a gene: 7. In germline, CDR1 is KGHDR, CDR2 SFDVKD. The CDR3 nucleotides read TGTGCCACCAGTGACACAGGACTAGCGCTGACAGATACGCAGTATTTT. It encodes CATSDTGLALTDTQYF.

This sequence joins TRBV11-3 and TRBJ2-1; D gene unclear. The V end was cut by 3 bases, the J end by 9 bases, with 12 bases between. Germline CDR1 reads SGHNT; CDR2 reads YENEEA. The CDR3 has 13 residues. CDR3 nucleotides: TGTGCCAGCAGCTTGTCCTTTTTGGGTGAGCAGTTCTTC. Its protein product is CASSLSFLGEQFF.

This clone has only one observation. This chain uses TRBV10-2 with TRBJ1-1, with D hard to call. Germline CDR1 and CDR2: WSHSY and SAAADI. The CDR3 totals 12 residues. V lost 0 bases to trimming and J lost 5 bases, with 4 bases between them. CDR3 in amino acids: CASSESSTEAFF. CDR3 DNA sequence: TGCGCCAGCAGTGAGTCCTCGACTGAAGCTTTCTTT.